This entry lists 5 T cell receptor beta chains sequenced from one sample in a study of human T cells and chemical hapten exposure. Time point meaning: patch test 2, 6 weeks after DPC sensitization. Treatment indicated: therapeutic diphenylcyclopropenone sensitization with weekly scalp DPC. TCRdb fed the RACE reads into MiXCR, producing one record per CDR3 protein. The sample shows some 82,000 distinct CDR3 sequences, 6.6% of them seen only once. The sample here was whole blood, taken in connection with sensitization to the hapten diphenylcyclopropenone (DPC). These receptors originate from a woman younger than 45 with alopecia areata. Some clones in this sample may be carry-over from other donors' samples.

This clonotype was detected a few times. The rearrangement joins TRBV5-1 to TRBJ1-2, with D perhaps matching TRBD1 (5 bases). The CDR3 contains 15 residues. Germline CDR1 SGHRS, CDR2 YFSETQ. The V end lost 0 bases, the J end lost 4 bases, and 13 bases lay between the germline ends. CDR3 sequence (DNA): TGCGCCAGCAGCTTGGCGTCGGGGGGAAGCTATGGCTACACCTTC. Translation: CASSLASGGSYGYTF.

This clonotype was seen repeatedly, ten times or more. DNA of the CDR3: TGCGCCAGCAGCCTACCGGGAAACACTGAAGCTTTCTTT. Protein product: CASSLPGNTEAFF. V usage is TRBV5-1 and J usage is TRBJ1-1; D gene ambiguous. V was shortened by 4 bases and J by 2 bases, with 9 bases between the two germline ends. This CDR3 comprises 13 residues. Germline V gives CDR1 SGHRS, CDR2 YFSETQ.

This clonotype was observed at least ten times. The rearrangement joins TRBV6-2 or TRBV6-3 to TRBJ2-3, with no clear D. Germline loops: CDR1 MNHEY, CDR2 SVGEGT. The V gene lost 1 base and the J gene lost 2 bases, with 7 bases spanning the gap. The CDR3 is made up of 14 amino acids. The CDR3 region has the DNA TGTGCCAGCAGTTACTTCCGCATCACAGATACGCAGTATTTT. Amino acid sequence: CASSYFRITDTQYF.

This clonotype was counted a few times. This sequence joins TRBV29-1 and TRBJ2-5; D unresolved. Germline CDR1 reads SQVTM; CDR2 reads ANQGSEA. V was trimmed by 4 bases and J by 3 bases, leaving 6 bases between them. The CDR3 loop spans 11 amino acids. For the CDR3, the DNA is TGCAGCGTTGCTAGAAAAGAGACCCAGTACTTC. Its protein is CSVARKETQYF.

This clonotype has more than one count but fewer than ten. This chain connects TRBV5-6 to TRBJ1-4; 7 nucleotides match TRBD1. CDR3 length: 16 residues. CDR1 is SGHDT and CDR2 is YYEEEE in the germline V gene. V gave up 3 bases and J gave up 3 bases; unmatched junction bases: 8. Here the CDR3 reads CASSSHRGSANEKLFF. CDR3 nucleotide sequence: TGTGCCAGCAGCTCCCACAGGGGATCGGCTAATGAAAAACTGTTTTTT.